These T cell receptor beta chains were read from a single sample in a study of cutaneous CD30+ T cell lymphoproliferative disorder and hepatitis E. TCRdb's table, derived via immunoSEQ multiplex PCR, lists solely in-frame clones and lacks some. The sample includes 500 to 650 clones, roughly four fifths of them seen just once. The source material was liver tissue. These receptor sequences come from a human donor with a cutaneous T cell lymphoproliferative disorder associated with hepatitis E virus. Both conserved end residues are part of each CDR3. The order of the fields is CDR3 length, V gene, clone size, D gene, J gene, CDR3 DNA, CDR3 protein. The D gene is left open where the match is weak. The listing skips clone size in some rows; elsewhere it reads once, few, many or a size class.

>15|TRBV7-9|-|-|TRBJ2-1
TGTGCCAGCAGCTTAGGGCTAGGGGTGGGCAATGAGCAGTTCTTC
CASSLGLGVGNEQFF
>16|TRBV5-4|once|TRBD2|TRBJ2-2
TGTGCCAGCAGCTTGGGCCTAGCGGGGGACACCGGGGAGCTGTTTTTT
CASSLGLAGDTGELFF
>14|TRBV28|-|-|TRBJ2-7
TGTGCCAGCAGTTTAGTCACTCCACTATACGAGCAGTACTTC
CASSLVTPLYEQYF
>16|TRBV4-3|-|TRBD2|TRBJ2-1
TGCGCCAGCAGCCAAGGATGGGGGGGATCCTACAATGAGCAGTTCTTC
CASSQGWGGSYNEQFF
>13|TRBV28|-|-|TRBJ2-7
TGTGCCAGCAGTTTACAGACAACGCGAGAGCAGTACTTC
CASSLQTTREQYF
>11|TRBV5-4|few|-|TRBJ1-1
TGTGCCAGCAGCTGGGGGACTGAAGCTTTCTTT
CASSWGTEAFF
>16|TRBV27|-|-|TRBJ2-7
TGTGCCAGCAGCCACCCCGGGTTTAAGGGGGCCTACGAGCAGTACTTC
CASSHPGFKGAYEQYF
>17|TRBV7-8|-|TRBD2|TRBJ2-7
TGTGCCAGCAGCTCCCTGGGTGGCGGGGCACTAGCGGTTGAGCAGTACTTC
CASSSLGGGALAVEQYF
>10|TRBV7-2|-|-|TRBJ1-1
TGTGCCAGCCGTGGGACTGAAGCTTTCTTT
CASRGTEAFF
>13|TRBV19|few|-|TRBJ1-5
TGTGCCAGTAGGGTAGGGGCAAATCAGCCCCAGCATTTT
CASRVGANQPQHF
>18|TRBV2|-|TRBD1|TRBJ1-1
TGTGCCAGCAGTGGACCCGCCGGGACAGGGTTTGGGAACACTGAAGCTTTCTTT
CASSGPAGTGFGNTEAFF